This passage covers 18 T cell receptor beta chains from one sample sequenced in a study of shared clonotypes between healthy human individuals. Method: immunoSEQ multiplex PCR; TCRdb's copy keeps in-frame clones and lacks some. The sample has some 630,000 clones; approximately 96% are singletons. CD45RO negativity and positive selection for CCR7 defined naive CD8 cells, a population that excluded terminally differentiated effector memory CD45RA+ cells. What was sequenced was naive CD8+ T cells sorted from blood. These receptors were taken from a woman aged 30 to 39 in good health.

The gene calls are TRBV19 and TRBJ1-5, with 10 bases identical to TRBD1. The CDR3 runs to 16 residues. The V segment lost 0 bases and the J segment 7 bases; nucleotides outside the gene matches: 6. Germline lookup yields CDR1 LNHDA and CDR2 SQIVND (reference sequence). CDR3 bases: TGTGCCAGTAGTATAGAAAGACAGGGGGCTTCGCAGCCCCAGCATTTT. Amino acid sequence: CASSIERQGASQPQHF.

CDR3 residues: CASSVRAGGSYNEQFF. The CDR3 DNA reads TGTGCCAGCAGCGTCAGAGCGGGAGGCTCGTACAATGAGCAGTTCTTC. This chain joins TRBV9 and TRBJ2-1; TRBD2 matches 9 bases. Germline lookup yields CDR1 SGDLS and CDR2 YYNGEE. Germline trimming cut 2 bases from V and 4 bases from J; bases unmatched to any gene: 7. The CDR3 is 16 amino acids.

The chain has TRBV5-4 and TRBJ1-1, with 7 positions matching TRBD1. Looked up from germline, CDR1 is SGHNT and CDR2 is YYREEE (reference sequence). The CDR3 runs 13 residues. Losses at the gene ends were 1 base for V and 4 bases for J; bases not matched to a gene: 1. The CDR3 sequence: CASSLWTGTEAFF. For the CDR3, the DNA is TGTGCCAGCAGCTTGTGGACAGGCACTGAAGCTTTCTTT.

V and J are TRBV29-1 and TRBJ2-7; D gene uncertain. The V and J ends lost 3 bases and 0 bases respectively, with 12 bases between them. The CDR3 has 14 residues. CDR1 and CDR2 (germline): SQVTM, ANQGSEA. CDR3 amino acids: CSVEDGRSSYEQYF. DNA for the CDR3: TGCAGCGTTGAGGACGGTCGGAGCTCCTACGAGCAGTACTTC.

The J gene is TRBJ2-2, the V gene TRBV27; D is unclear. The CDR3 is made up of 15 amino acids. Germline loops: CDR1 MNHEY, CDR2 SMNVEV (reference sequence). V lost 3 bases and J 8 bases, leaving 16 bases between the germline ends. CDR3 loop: CASSFSVKHRGELFF. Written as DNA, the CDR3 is TGTGCCAGCAGTTTTTCCGTAAAGCACCGAGGGGAGCTGTTTTTT.

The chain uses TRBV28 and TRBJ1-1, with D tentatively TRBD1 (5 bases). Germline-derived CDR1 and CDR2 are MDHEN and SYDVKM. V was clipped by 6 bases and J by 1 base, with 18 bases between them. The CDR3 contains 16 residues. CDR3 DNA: TGTGCCAGCAGCCGGGGGACCTATGGGGGGAACACTGAAGCTTTCTTT. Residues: CASSRGTYGGNTEAFF. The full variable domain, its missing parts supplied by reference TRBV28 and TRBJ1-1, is DVKVTQSSRYLVKRTGEKVFLECVQDMDHENMFWYRQDPGLGLRLIYFSYDVKMKEKGDIPEGYSVSREKKERFSLILESASTNQTSMYLCASSRGTYGGNTEAFFGQGTRLTVV.

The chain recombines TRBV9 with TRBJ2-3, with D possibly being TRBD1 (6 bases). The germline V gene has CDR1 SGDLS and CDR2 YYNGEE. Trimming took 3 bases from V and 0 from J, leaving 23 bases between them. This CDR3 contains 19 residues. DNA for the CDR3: TGTGCCAGCAGCGCGGACAGAGTACTTAAAACATCTAGCACAGATACGCAGTATTTT. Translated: CASSADRVLKTSSTDTQYF. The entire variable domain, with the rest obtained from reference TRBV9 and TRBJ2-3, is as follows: DSGVTQTPKHLITATGQRVTLRCSPRSGDLSVYWYQQSLDQGLQFLIQYYNGEERAKGNILERFSAQQFPDLHSELNLSSLELGDSALYFCASSADRVLKTSSTDTQYFGPGTRLTVL.

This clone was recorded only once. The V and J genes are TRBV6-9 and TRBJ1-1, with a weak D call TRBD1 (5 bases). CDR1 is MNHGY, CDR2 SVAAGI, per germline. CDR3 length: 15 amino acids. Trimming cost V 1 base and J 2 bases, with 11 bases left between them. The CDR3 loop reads CASSYLRGPNTEAFF. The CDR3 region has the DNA TGTGCCAGCAGTTATTTAAGGGGCCCCAACACTGAAGCTTTCTTT.

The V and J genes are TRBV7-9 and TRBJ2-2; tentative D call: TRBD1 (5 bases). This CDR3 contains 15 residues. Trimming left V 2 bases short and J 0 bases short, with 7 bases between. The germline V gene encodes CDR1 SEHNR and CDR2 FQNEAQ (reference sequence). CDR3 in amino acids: CASSLMTANTGELFF. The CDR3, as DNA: TGTGCCAGCAGCTTAATGACAGCGAACACCGGGGAGCTGTTTTTT.

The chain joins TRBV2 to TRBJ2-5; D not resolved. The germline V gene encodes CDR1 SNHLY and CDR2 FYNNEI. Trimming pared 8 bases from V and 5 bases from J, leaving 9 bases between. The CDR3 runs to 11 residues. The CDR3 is CASPSEETQYF. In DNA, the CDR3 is TGTGCCAGCCCCAGCGAGGAGACCCAGTACTTC.

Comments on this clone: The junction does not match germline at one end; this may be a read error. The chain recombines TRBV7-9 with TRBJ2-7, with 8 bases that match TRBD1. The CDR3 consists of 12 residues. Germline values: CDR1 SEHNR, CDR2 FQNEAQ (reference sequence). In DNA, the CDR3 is TGTGCCAGCAGCTTAGCCGGGACAGGCCACATCTTC. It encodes CASSLAGTGHIF.

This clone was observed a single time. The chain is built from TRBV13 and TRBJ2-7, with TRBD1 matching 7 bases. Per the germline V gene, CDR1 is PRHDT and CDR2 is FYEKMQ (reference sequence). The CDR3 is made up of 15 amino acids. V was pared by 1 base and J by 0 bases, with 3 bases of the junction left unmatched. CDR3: CASSLAGTDSYEQYF. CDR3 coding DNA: TGTGCCAGCAGCTTAGCCGGGACAGACTCCTACGAGCAGTACTTC.

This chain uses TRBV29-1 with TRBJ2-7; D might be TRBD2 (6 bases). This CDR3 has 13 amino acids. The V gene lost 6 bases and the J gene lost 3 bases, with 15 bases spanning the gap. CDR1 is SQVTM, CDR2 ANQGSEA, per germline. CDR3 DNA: TGCAGCGTCGGGACTGGGCCTCTCTACGAGCAGTACTTC. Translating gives CSVGTGPLYEQYF.

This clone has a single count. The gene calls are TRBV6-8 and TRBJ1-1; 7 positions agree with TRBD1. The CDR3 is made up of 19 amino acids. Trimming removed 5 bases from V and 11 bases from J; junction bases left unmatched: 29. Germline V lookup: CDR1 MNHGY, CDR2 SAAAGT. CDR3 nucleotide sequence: TGTGCCAGCAGTCTTGGACAGGAACTAGGACCGCGCCAAACGATCCGGGCTTTCTTT. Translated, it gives CASSLGQELGPRQTIRAFF.

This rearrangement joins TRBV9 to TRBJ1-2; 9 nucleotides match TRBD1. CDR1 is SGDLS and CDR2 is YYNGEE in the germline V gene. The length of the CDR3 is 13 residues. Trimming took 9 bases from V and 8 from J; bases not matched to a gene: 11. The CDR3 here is CANLARQGVGYTF. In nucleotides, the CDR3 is TGTGCCAACCTTGCCCGACAGGGGGTAGGCTACACCTTC.

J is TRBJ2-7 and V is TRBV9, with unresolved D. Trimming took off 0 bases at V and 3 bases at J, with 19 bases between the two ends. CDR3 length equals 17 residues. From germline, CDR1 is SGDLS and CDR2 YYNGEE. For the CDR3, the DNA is TGTGCCAGCAGCGTAGCCCTGTTTGCCGCGGCGCACTACGAGCAGTACTTC. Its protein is CASSVALFAAAHYEQYF.

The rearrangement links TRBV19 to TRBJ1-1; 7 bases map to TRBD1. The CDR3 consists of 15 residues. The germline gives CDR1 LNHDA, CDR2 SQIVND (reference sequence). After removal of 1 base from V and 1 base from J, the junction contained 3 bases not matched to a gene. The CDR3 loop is CASSIGGTENTEAFF. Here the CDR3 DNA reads TGTGCCAGTAGTATAGGAGGGACAGAGAACACTGAAGCTTTCTTT.

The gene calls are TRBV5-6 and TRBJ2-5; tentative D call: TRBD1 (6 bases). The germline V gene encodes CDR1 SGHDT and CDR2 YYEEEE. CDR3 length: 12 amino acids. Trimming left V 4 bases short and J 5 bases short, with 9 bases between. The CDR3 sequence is CASSNQGETQYF. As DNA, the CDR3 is TGTGCCAGCAGCAACCAGGGGGAGACCCAGTACTTC.